The 9 T cell receptor beta chains reported below all come from one sample, sequenced in a study of T cell responses to AZD1222 COVID-19 vaccine. This table comes from immunoSEQ multiplex PCR, and its TCRdb copy is limited to in-frame clones, with some not included. The sample shows roughly 170,000 clones, 90% to 95% of them seen only once. Material: peripheral blood, obtained 28 days after the second AZD1222 dose. These receptors were obtained from an adult who received the AZD1222 COVID-19 vaccine.

This chain connects TRBV5-4 to TRBJ1-2, with 7 bases lining up with TRBD1. The ends lost 4 bases at V and 4 bases at J; junction bases unmatched: 4. Germline V gives CDR1 SGHNT, CDR2 YYREEE (reference sequence). The CDR3 contains 13 residues. The CDR3 nucleotides read TGTGCCAGCAGCCAGGGACAGCTCTATGGCTACACCTTC. Its protein product is CASSQGQLYGYTF.

CDR3 protein: CASSLGRRFNEKLFF. Here the CDR3 DNA reads TGTGCCAGCAGCTTAGGTCGCAGATTTAATGAAAAACTGTTTTTT. The rearrangement links TRBV7-9 to TRBJ1-4, with D unresolved. The CDR3 has 15 residues. V dropped 1 base and J dropped 4 bases, with 10 bases sitting between them. Germline CDR1 is SEHNR and CDR2 is FQNEAQ (reference sequence).

The V gene is TRBV4-1, the J gene TRBJ2-4; 8 nucleotides align to TRBD2. V lost 1 base and J lost 13; bases outside the gene matches: 9. CDR3 length equals 14 residues. Per the germline V gene, CDR1 is MGHRA and CDR2 is YSYEKL. The CDR3 nucleotides read TGCGCCAGCAGCCAAGTTACTGACGGGACTAGGCAGTACTTC. This sequence encodes CASSQVTDGTRQYF.

The chain is built from TRBV12-3 or TRBV12-4 and TRBJ1-2; D not certain. The CDR3 has 13 amino acids. V shed 4 bases and J shed 6 bases, with 12 bases lying between them. CDR3 DNA sequence: TGTGCCAGCAGTTCCGGGAGTTGGGATGGCTACACCTTC. The encoded protein is CASSSGSWDGYTF.

This clone appeared a single time. V usage is TRBV5-6 and J usage is TRBJ1-1; D not resolved. V was pared by 4 bases and J by 1 base, with 8 bases between. The V gene's germline CDR1 is SGHDT and CDR2 YYEEEE. The CDR3 runs to 13 residues. In DNA, the CDR3 is TGTGCCAGCAGCGTGGCCCCGAACACTGAAGCTTTCTTT. As protein: CASSVAPNTEAFF.

The chain employs TRBV2 and TRBJ2-7, with 9 bases that match TRBD1. Germline V lookup: CDR1 SNHLY, CDR2 FYNNEI. This CDR3 spans 12 amino acids. The V gene end was trimmed by 9 bases and the J gene end by 5 bases; junction bases not matched to a gene: 5. The chain's CDR3 is CARGTGFNEQYF. The CDR3, as DNA: TGTGCCAGAGGGACAGGGTTCAACGAGCAGTACTTC.

This chain links TRBV19 with TRBJ1-1; D gene ambiguous. The V and J ends lost 3 bases and 1 base respectively, with 6 bases between them. This CDR3 has 13 amino acids. Looked up from germline, CDR1 is LNHDA and CDR2 is SQIVND (reference sequence). The CDR3 DNA reads TGTGCCAGTAGTATTTGGCAGAACACTGAAGCTTTCTTT. This translates into CASSIWQNTEAFF.

There are a few counts of this clone. The chain couples TRBV19 to TRBJ1-6; TRBD1 agrees at 8 bases. The germline V gene has CDR1 LNHDA and CDR2 SQIVND (reference sequence). The CDR3 is 22 amino acids. The ends lost 1 base at V and 8 bases at J; junction bases unmatched: 25. The CDR3 DNA reads TGTGCCAGTAGTATAGGAGGACAGGGTCTGGCCACGGAGGGGGAGAGGGATTCACCCCTCCACTTT. Its protein product is CASSIGGQGLATEGERDSPLHF.

J is TRBJ2-1 and V is TRBV7-3, with D perhaps matching TRBD2 (5 bases). Germline loops: CDR1 SGHTA, CDR2 FQGTGA. Trimming removed 2 bases from V and 4 bases from J, with 15 bases in between. The CDR3 sequence is 16 residues long. CDR3 nucleotide sequence: TGTGCCAGCAGCTTAGGAGGTGGCTCGCCTTACAATGAGCAGTTCTTC. Translated: CASSLGGGSPYNEQFF.